This record concerns one T cell receptor (beta chain) sequence. What it binds is unknown. Newly diagnosed patients aged 18 to 65 had hyperthyroidism of under 2 months' duration. TCR beta CDR3 regions were amplified from RNA. First-round RT-PCR targeting the TCR CDR3 was performed with the HTBI primer set. TCRdb re-derived calls from the multiplex PCR reads in MiXCR, one entry per CDR3 protein. Among around 200,000 distinct CDR3 sequences listed, 18% were seen once. These data belong to a study of T cells in Graves' hyperthyroidism and ophthalmopathy. At the level of the study: Initial diagnosis, before any treatment, was when peripheral blood was collected. Findings of the study overall: Appearing also in blood were most of the thyroid clonotypes expanded above 0.001. Ophthalmopathy was told apart from stable hyperthyroidism by a 13 V-J model.

This TCR was sampled from a man aged 40-49 years with Graves' hyperthyroidism. The sample consisted of blood.

The CDR3 sequence: CASSLTPAYGYTF. The DNA for the CDR3 is TGTGCCAGCAGTTTGACACCGGCATATGGCTACACCTTC. The rearrangement links TRBV12-3 or TRBV12-4 to TRBJ1-2, with unresolved D. Trimming removed 3 bases at V and 5 bases at J, with 10 bases between. CDR3 size: 13 residues.